What follows describes a single TCR beta chain. Its antigen is currently unknown. Roughly 9 milliliters of peripheral blood were drawn from each donor. Through a sample-barcoded 5' primer and a J-beta primer mix, a second PCR was run for roughly 6 to 12 cycles. Every single cDNA molecule received a tag from a template-switch adaptor with 12 random nucleotides. Each CDR3 protein is one row after TCRdb ran MiXCR on the 5' RACE reads. The table lists around 2 million distinct CDR3 sequences, about two fifths of them singletons. This sample was included in a study of blood T cells in healthy people across ages. Overall study findings and caveats: Strong correlation linked observed beta diversity and percent naive T cells. The study regarded diversity estimates from one million T cells as underestimates.

Sequenced material: blood. The clonotype originates from a human donor in good health.

The CDR3, as DNA: TGTGCCAGCAGCTTAGGACCCGGGTCCTCGGGGGAGCGGTACTTC. Its translation is CASSLGPGSSGERYF. V and J are TRBV11-2 and TRBJ2-4; weak D call: TRBD2 (6 bases). This CDR3 has 15 amino acids. Germline V lookup: CDR1 SGHAT, CDR2 FQNNGV. The ends were cut back, 1 base at V and 15 bases at J, with 22 bases in the middle.